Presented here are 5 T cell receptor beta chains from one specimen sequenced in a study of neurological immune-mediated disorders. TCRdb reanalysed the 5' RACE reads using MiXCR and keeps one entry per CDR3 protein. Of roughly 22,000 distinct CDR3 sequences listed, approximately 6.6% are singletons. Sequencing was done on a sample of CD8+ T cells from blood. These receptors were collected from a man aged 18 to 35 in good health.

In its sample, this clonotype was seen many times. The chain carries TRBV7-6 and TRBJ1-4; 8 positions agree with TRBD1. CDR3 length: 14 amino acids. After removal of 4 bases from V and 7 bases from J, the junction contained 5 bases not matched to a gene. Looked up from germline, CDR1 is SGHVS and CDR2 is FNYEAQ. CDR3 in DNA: TGTGCCAGCAGCTCCACAGGGGGTGGTGAAAAACTGTTTTTT. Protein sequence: CASSSTGGGEKLFF.

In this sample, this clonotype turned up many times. This chain's CDR3 is CASRPQGAGELFF. In nucleotides, the CDR3 is TGCGCCAGCAGACCCCAGGGGGCCGGGGAGCTGTTTTTT. This chain uses TRBV4-3 with TRBJ2-2; 7 bases align to TRBD1. Losses at the gene ends were 6 bases for V and 6 bases for J; bases not matched to a gene: 4. This CDR3 region has 13 residues. The germline gives CDR1 LGHNA, CDR2 YSLEER.

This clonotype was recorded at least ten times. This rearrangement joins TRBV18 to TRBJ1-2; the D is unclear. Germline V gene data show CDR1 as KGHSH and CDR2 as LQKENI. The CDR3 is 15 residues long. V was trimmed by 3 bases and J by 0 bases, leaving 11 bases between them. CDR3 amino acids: CASSPKDGSNYGYTF. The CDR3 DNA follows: TGTGCCAGCTCACCTAAGGACGGATCTAACTATGGCTACACCTTC.

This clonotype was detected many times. The CDR3 region has the DNA TGTGCCAGTAGTATTGCTCTCCTATACAATGAGCAGTTCTTC. Amino acids: CASSIALLYNEQFF. The genes are TRBV19 and TRBJ2-1; no firm D call. The CDR3 totals 14 residues. The ends were cut back, 3 bases at V and 4 bases at J, with 10 bases in the middle. CDR1 and CDR2 (germline): LNHDA, SQIVND (reference sequence).

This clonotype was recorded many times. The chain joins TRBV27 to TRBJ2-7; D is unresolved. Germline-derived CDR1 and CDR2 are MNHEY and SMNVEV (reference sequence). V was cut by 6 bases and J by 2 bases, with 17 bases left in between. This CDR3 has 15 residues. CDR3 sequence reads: CASSLDPKGAYEQYF. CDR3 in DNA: TGTGCCAGCAGCCTTGACCCGAAAGGAGCCTACGAGCAGTACTTC.